This T cell receptor (beta chain) comes out of a study of T cells in Graves' hyperthyroidism and ophthalmopathy. There were TCR beta CDR3 regions amplified from RNA transcripts. HTBI primers were the set used in a first-round RT-PCR of the TCR CDR3. TCRdb reprocessed the multiplex PCR reads with MiXCR, giving one entry per CDR3 protein. The data show approximately 430,000 distinct CDR3 sequences, roughly 14% seen once. This clonotype was observed at least ten times. In germline, CDR1 is ENHRY, CDR2 SYGVKD. The ends lost 5 bases at V and 5 bases at J; junction bases unmatched: 17. The CDR3 spans 18 residues.

This sequence joins TRBV10-3 and TRBJ2-7; 11 nucleotides align to TRBD2. The receptor was derived from a woman younger than 35 with Graves' hyperthyroidism. Material: blood. CDR3 sequence reads: CAISPRGVAGGPVDEQYF. Here the CDR3 DNA reads TGTGCCATCAGTCCTCGGGGGGTAGCGGGAGGGCCCGTGGACGAGCAGTACTTC.